This T cell receptor (beta chain) came from a study of T cells in Graves' hyperthyroidism and ophthalmopathy. Study-wide findings and caveats: Ophthalmopathy stood apart from stable hyperthyroidism in a 13 V-J model.

Amplification of TCR beta CDR3 regions used RNA as the template. Using the HTBI primer set, a first-round RT-PCR was run on the TCR CDR3. TCRdb re-derived calls from the multiplex PCR reads in MiXCR, one entry per CDR3 protein. The sample has under 350,000 distinct CDR3 sequences, less than 30% seen once. This CDR3 is 12 amino acids long. Germline V CDR1 and CDR2: MNHEY, SVGEGT. After removal of 6 bases from V and 5 bases from J, the junction contained 3 bases not matched to a gene. Worth noting for this clonotype: Antigen: not known.

Sequenced: blood. The chain employs TRBV6-2 or TRBV6-3 and TRBJ2-7, with 8 nucleotides matching TRBD1. The source is a man aged 40-49 years with Graves' hyperthyroidism that later progressed to Graves' ophthalmopathy. CDR3 sequence reads: CASRDRVHEQYF. CDR3 DNA sequence: TGTGCCAGCAGGGACAGGGTCCACGAGCAGTACTTC.